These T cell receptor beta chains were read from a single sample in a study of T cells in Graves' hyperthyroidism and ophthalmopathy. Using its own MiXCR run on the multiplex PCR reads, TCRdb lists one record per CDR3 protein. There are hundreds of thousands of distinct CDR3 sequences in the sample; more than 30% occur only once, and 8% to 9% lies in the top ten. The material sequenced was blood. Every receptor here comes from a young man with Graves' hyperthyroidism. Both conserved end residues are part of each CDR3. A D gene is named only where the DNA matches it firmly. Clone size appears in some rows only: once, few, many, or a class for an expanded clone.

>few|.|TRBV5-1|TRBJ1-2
TGCGCCAGCAGATACCCGGGACAAGACTATGGCTACACCTTC
CASRYPGQDYGYTF
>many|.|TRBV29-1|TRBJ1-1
TGCAGCGTTCTTAAGGAGGAAGCTTTCTTT
CSVLKEEAFF
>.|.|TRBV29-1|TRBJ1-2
TGCAGGCGAGAATATGGCTACACCTTC
CRREYGYTF
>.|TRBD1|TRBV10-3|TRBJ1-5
TGTGCCGTATGGTCCGGGACAGGGGATAGCAATCAGCCCCAGCATTTT
CAVWSGTGDSNQPQHF
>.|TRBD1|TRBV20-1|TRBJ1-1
TGCAGTGCTAGAGATTTAGGGACAGGGGGATTGATGGGGAACACTGAAGCTTTCTTT
CSARDLGTGGLMGNTEAFF
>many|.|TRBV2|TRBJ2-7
TGTGCCAGCAGCCCCGCTGGTCGGCACGAGCAGTACTTC
CASSPAGRHEQYF
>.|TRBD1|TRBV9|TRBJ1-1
TGTGCCAGCAGCGTCGGACAGGTTAACACTGAAGCTCTCTTT
CASSVGQVNTEALF
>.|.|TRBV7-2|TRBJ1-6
TGTGCCAGCAGCTTATACGGACAGCTGAATTCACCCCTCCACTTT
CASSLYGQLNSPLHF
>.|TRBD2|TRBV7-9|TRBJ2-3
TGTGCCAGCAGCTTGACTAGCGGGAGATCGGATACGCAGTATTTT
CASSLTSGRSDTQYF
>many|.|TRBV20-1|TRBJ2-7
TGCAGTGCTAGGTTTGGCTACGAGCAGTACTTC
CSARFGYEQYF
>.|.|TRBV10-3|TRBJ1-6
TGTGCCAGCAGTGAAATTGAGGCGCGGGGGCCCCTCCACTTT
CASSEIEARGPLHF
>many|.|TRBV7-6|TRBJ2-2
TGTGCCAGCAGCACGGGCCCCTCGACCGGGGAGCTGTTTTTT
CASSTGPSTGELFF
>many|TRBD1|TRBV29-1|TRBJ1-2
TGCAGCGTTGGGCTCGACAGGGGCTTTGGCTACACCTTC
CSVGLDRGFGYTF
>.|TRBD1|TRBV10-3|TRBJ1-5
TGTGCCACCAGTAGGGGGGGGACAGGGGATAGCAATCAGCCCCAGCATTTT
CATSRGGTGDSNQPQHF
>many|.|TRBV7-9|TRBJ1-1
TGTGCCAGCAGCTTCGGTGGCGGGGAGGGTGAAGCTTTCTTT
CASSFGGGEGEAFF
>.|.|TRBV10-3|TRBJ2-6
TGTGCCATCGCGGGAAGCGCCTACGTCCTGACTTTC
CAIAGSAYVLTF
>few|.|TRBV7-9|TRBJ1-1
TGTGCCAGCAGCTTAGACCCGGGGGCGACTGAAGCTTTCTTT
CASSLDPGATEAFF
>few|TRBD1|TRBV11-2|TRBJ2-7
TGTGCCAGCAGCTTAAAGAGCGGGACAGGGATAGGGCAGTACTTC
CASSLKSGTGIGQYF
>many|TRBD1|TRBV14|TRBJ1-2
TGTGCCAGCAGCCGGACAGGGACCTATGGCTACACCTTC
CASSRTGTYGYTF
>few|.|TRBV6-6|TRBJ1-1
TGTGCCAGCAGTTACGTACGTTCGAACACTGAAGCTTTCTTT
CASSYVRSNTEAFF
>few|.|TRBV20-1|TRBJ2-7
TGCAGTGCTAGTTCCCAGCGAAACTCCTACGAGCAGTACTTC
CSASSQRNSYEQYF
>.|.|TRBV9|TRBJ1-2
TGTGCCAGCAGCCGGGAGGAGGGCTACACCTTC
CASSREEGYTF
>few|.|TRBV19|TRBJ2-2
TGTGCCAGTAGTGAGAACAGGGTCACCGGGGAGCTGTTTTTT
CASSENRVTGELFF
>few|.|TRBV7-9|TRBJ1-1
TGTGCCAGCAGCCCACCCTATCAAGGGGCCAGTGAAGCTTTCTTT
CASSPPYQGASEAFF
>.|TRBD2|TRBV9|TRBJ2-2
TGTGCCAGCAGCGGTAGCGGGAGGGCCGTCATTGAGGAGCTGTTTTTT
CASSGSGRAVIEELFF
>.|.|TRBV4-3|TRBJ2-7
TGCGCCAGCAGCCAAGATTTAGGAGTAGGTAGAGAGCAGTACTTC
CASSQDLGVGREQYF
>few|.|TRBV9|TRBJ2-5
TGTGCCAGCAGCCAAGCAGTAGCCCAGTACTTC
CASSQAVAQYF
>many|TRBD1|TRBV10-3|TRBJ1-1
TGTGCCATCAGGCCCGGGACAGGGAACACTGAAGCTTTCTTT
CAIRPGTGNTEAFF
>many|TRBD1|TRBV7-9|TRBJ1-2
TGTGCCAGCAGCGGACAGGGGGCAGGCTATGGCTACACCTTC
CASSGQGAGYGYTF
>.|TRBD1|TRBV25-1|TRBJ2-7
TGTGCCAGCAGTGGCCGTATCGACCCGGGACAGGGCTTCCACGAGCAGTACTTC
CASSGRIDPGQGFHEQYF
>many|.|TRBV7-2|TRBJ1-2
TGTGCCAGCAGCCAAACCTCCGACAGGACCTATGGCTACACCTTC
CASSQTSDRTYGYTF
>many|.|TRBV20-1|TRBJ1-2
TGCAGTGCCCCCGACAGGTCGGGCTATGGCTACACCTTC
CSAPDRSGYGYTF
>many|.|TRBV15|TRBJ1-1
TGTGCCACCAGCAGGGGATCTGAAGCTTTCTTT
CATSRGSEAFF
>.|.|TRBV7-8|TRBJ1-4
TGTGCCAGCAGCTTTAGCAGGGTGGTCCCCTTAGGAGAAAAACTGTTTTTT
CASSFSRVVPLGEKLFF
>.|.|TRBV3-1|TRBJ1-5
TGTGCCAGCAGTTTAGAGTGGCAGCCCCAGCATTTT
CASSLEWQPQHF
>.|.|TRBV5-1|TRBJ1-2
TGCGCCAGCAGCTCGGAACCGGGCAAGGATGGCTACACCTTC
CASSSEPGKDGYTF
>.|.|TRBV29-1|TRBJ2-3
TGCAGCGTTGCTTCGCTTCAGGCCACCACGACAGATACGCAGTATTTT
CSVASLQATTTDTQYF
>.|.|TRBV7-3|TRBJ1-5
TGTGCCAGCAGCTCCCTAGGGGGGCATCAGCCCCAGCATTTT
CASSSLGGHQPQHF
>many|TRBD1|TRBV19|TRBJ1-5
TGTGCCAGTAGCTGGACAGGGATCGAACAGCCCCAGCATTTT
CASSWTGIEQPQHF
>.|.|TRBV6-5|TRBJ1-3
TGTGCCAGCAGTTATTCCCGGACAGCTGGAAACACCATATATTTT
CASSYSRTAGNTIYF
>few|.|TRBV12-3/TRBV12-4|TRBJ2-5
TGTGCCAGCACCCCCAGGGGAGAGAGAGAGACCCAGTACTTC
CASTPRGERETQYF